This T cell receptor beta chain was identified during a study of CD8+ T cells in alopecia areata. Study-level information: Treated patients' severity was scored by percentage of affected scalp area.

The length of the CDR3 is 18 residues. V lost 0 bases and J 1 base, leaving 21 bases between the germline ends. Looked up from germline, CDR1 is GTSNPN and CDR2 is SVGIG (reference sequence). About this clone: What it recognizes is unknown.

Extraction and reverse transcription of RNA yielded cDNA as the sequencing template. Profiling relied on immunoSEQ multiplex PCR, and the TCRdb table lists in-frame clones only, not all of them. In the table there are a few hundred thousand clones, 35% to 40% of which are singletons. The treatment was: oral pan-JAK inhibitor, 5-10 mg twice daily. The study, taken as a whole, reports: Tofacitinib produced a significant decrease in scalp clonality and in expanded CD8+ clones among the top 100.

The receptor comes from a human donor with alopecia areata. The sample here was CD4+ T cells sorted from blood, taken between weeks 30 and 35, from a patient treated with tofacitinib. The V call is TRBV30, the J call TRBJ2-5; a weak D match, TRBD1 (6 bases). The CDR3 is CAWSVRILGQNRQETQYF. CDR3 bases: TGTGCCTGGAGTGTACGAATATTAGGACAGAACCGCCAAGAGACCCAGTACTTC.